These T cell receptor beta chains were read from a single sample in a study of T cells in Graves' hyperthyroidism and ophthalmopathy. MiXCR, applied by TCRdb to the multiplex PCR reads, yields one record per CDR3 protein. The sample has around 300,000 distinct CDR3 sequences, about 14% seen once. The specimen sequenced was blood. The receptor set was obtained from a woman aged 25 to 45 with Graves' hyperthyroidism that later progressed to Graves' ophthalmopathy. Each CDR3 is given with its conserved first and last residue. Each record gives: D gene, J gene, V gene, clone size, CDR3 DNA, CDR3 protein. D genes are given only for firm matches. The size of a clone is reported for some rows only, either as once, few or many, or as a class for expanded clones.

. | TRBJ2-3 | TRBV27 | many | TGTGCCAGCGGGCGGGACAGAGAGGCTACGCAGTATTTT | CASGRDREATQYF
TRBD1 | TRBJ2-1 | TRBV7-9 | many | TGTGCCAGCAGCTTAACAGGGGGGAGCTCCTACAATGAGCAGTTCTTC | CASSLTGGSSYNEQFF
. | TRBJ2-7 | TRBV5-6 | many | TGTGCCAGCAGCCCGGGGTGGCGGGATTCGGGCGAGCAGTACTTC | CASSPGWRDSGEQYF
. | TRBJ2-7 | TRBV6-5 | many | TGTGCCAGCAGTTACTCCTCGGTAGGCAGTGAATACGAGCAGTACTTC | CASSYSSVGSEYEQYF
TRBD2 | TRBJ2-2 | TRBV6-2/TRBV6-3 | . | TGTGCCGGCAGTCTCGGGGGGGCCGGGGAGCTGTTTTTT | CAGSLGGAGELFF
TRBD2 | TRBJ2-3 | TRBV5-1 | many | TGCGCCAGCAGCTTCGGGGCGGGAGTGGATACGCAGTATTTT | CASSFGAGVDTQYF
. | TRBJ1-5 | TRBV20-1 | . | TGCAGTGCTAGGTCGGGAGGGGGGAGCAATCAGCCCCAGCATTTT | CSARSGGGSNQPQHF
. | TRBJ2-1 | TRBV27 | many | TGTGCCAGCAGTTTATCTGCGGGGAGCTCCTACAATGAGCAGTTCTTC | CASSLSAGSSYNEQFF
. | TRBJ2-1 | TRBV4-2 | few | TGTGCCAGCAGCCAAGTTGGGGGGCTGGTCAATGAGCAGTTCTTC | CASSQVGGLVNEQFF
. | TRBJ2-3 | TRBV7-3 | many | TGTGCCAGCAGCCCCGTGGGGATCACAGATACGCAGTATTTT | CASSPVGITDTQYF
. | TRBJ1-4 | TRBV18 | . | TGTGCCAGCTCACTTACAACACCAGACGGGGCAACTAATGAAAAACTGTTTTTT | CASSLTTPDGATNEKLFF
. | TRBJ1-5 | TRBV2 | many | TGTGCCAGCAGTGGGTCCAGCTATAGCAATCAGCCCCAGCATTTT | CASSGSSYSNQPQHF
. | TRBJ1-1 | TRBV11-2 | large | TGTGCCAGCAGCCCCCGCGGGGGGGGTGAAGCTTTCTTT | CASSPRGGGEAFF
TRBD2 | TRBJ2-3 | TRBV20-1 | . | TGCAGTGCTAGGGGGGGGACTAGCGGGTCTGGGGGCACAGATACGCAGTATTTT | CSARGGTSGSGGTDTQYF
TRBD2 | TRBJ2-5 | TRBV4-1 | . | TGCGCCAGCAGCCAAGGACCTTATAGCGGGATTGCGAAGACCCAGTACTTC | CASSQGPYSGIAKTQYF
. | TRBJ1-6 | TRBV20-1 | . | TGCAGTGCTAGTTCGGGTAGGGGTTCACCCCTCCACTTT | CSASSGRGSPLHF
. | TRBJ2-2 | TRBV30 | many | TGTGCCTGGCAATCCCAGGGGCCCGGGGAGCTGTTTTTT | CAWQSQGPGELFF
TRBD1 | TRBJ1-3 | TRBV5-6 | many | TGTGCCAGCAGCGTGGGACAGCGTGGAAACACCATATATTTT | CASSVGQRGNTIYF
. | TRBJ1-2 | TRBV30 | many | TGTGCCTGGAGTAGACAGTCTAACTATGGCTACACCTTC | CAWSRQSNYGYTF
. | TRBJ2-3 | TRBV5-6 | . | TGTGCCAGCAGCCCGTCGTTTGGGACCCAGGCTGATACGCAGTATTTT | CASSPSFGTQADTQYF
. | TRBJ2-7 | TRBV3-1 | many | TGTGCCAGCAGCCAAGCCCCAGGGGAGCTCTACGAGCAGTACTTC | CASSQAPGELYEQYF
TRBD2 | TRBJ2-1 | TRBV4-1 | . | TGCGCCAGCAGCGGACTAGCGGGATGGGATGAGCAGTTCTTC | CASSGLAGWDEQFF
. | TRBJ2-1 | TRBV6-2/TRBV6-3 | few | TGTGCCAGCAGTTGGTCCGAGACTACTAAACAGCAGTTCTTC | CASSWSETTKQQFF
. | TRBJ1-2 | TRBV27 | . | TGTGCCAGCAGTTTAAATCCAGGATTTGGCTACACCTTC | CASSLNPGFGYTF
. | TRBJ2-7 | TRBV18 | many | TGTGCCAGCTTTCTCCGGGACTCAGGATCTGGGTACGAGCAGTACTTC | CASFLRDSGSGYEQYF
. | TRBJ2-3 | TRBV12-3/TRBV12-4 | many | TGTGCCAGCACCCAGGACTGGGGGCCAGATACGCAGTATTTT | CASTQDWGPDTQYF
TRBD2 | TRBJ2-1 | TRBV6-1 | many | TGTGCCAGCAAGCCAGCGGGGCACTACAATGAGCAGTTCTTC | CASKPAGHYNEQFF
. | TRBJ1-1 | TRBV28 | many | TGTGCCACCCAGGGAGGGGTGACTGAAGCTTTCTTT | CATQGGVTEAFF
TRBD2 | TRBJ2-1 | TRBV5-6 | many | TGTGCCAGCAGCTTGGCCGGGACTAGCGGCAATGAGCAGTTCTTC | CASSLAGTSGNEQFF
. | TRBJ2-1 | TRBV6-1 | many | TGTGCCAGCATGCTACGGGACTCACGGTACAATGAGCAGTTCTTC | CASMLRDSRYNEQFF
TRBD2 | TRBJ2-1 | TRBV6-5 | . | TGTGCCAGCAGTTTCTGGACTAGCGGCTCCTACAATGGGCAGCTCTTC | CASSFWTSGSYNGQLF
. | TRBJ2-6 | TRBV4-1 | . | TGCGCCAGCAGCCAAGATCGTCGCGCCTCTGGGGCCAACGTCCTGACTTTC | CASSQDRRASGANVLTF